This T cell receptor beta chain comes out of a study of shared clonotypes between healthy human individuals. This table comes from immunoSEQ multiplex PCR, and its TCRdb copy is limited to in-frame clones, with some not included. In the table there are 2 million to 3 million clones, 80% to 95% of which are singletons. This sequence originates from a man aged 18 to 29 in good health. Some clones in this sample may be carry-over from other donors' samples. The sequencing sample was made of naive CD4+ T cells from PBMCs. Specified subset: CD45RA+ positively selected.

The CDR3 is CSVGLGLAGAYNEQFF. The CDR3 coding sequence is TGCAGCGTTGGGCTGGGACTAGCGGGAGCCTACAATGAGCAGTTCTTC. J is TRBJ2-1 and V is TRBV29-1, with 14 bases identical to TRBD2. After removal of 4 bases from V and 2 bases from J, the junction contained 4 bases not matched to a gene. Germline CDR1 SQVTM, CDR2 ANQGSEA. The CDR3 sequence is 16 residues long.